Listed here is a single T cell receptor beta chain. Sequencing used immunoSEQ multiplex PCR; TCRdb keeps in-frame clones, though not all of them. This table has approximately 100,000 clones, around 93% appearing once. The data belong to a study of T cell changes during pregnancy in multiple sclerosis. The germline CDR1 and CDR2 sequences are MNHEY and SMNVEV (reference sequence). Losses at the gene ends were 8 bases for V and 9 bases for J; bases not matched to a gene: 9. The CDR3 spans 13 residues. This sequence joins TRBV27 and TRBJ1-5, with 8 bases that match TRBD1. The sequencing used peripheral blood, collected before pregnancy. The receptor was derived from a female donor with multiple sclerosis, enrolled in a pregnancy study. The CDR3 loop is CASRTGLLGPQHF. Written as DNA, the CDR3 is TGTGCCAGCCGGACAGGGCTCTTGGGGCCCCAGCATTTT.